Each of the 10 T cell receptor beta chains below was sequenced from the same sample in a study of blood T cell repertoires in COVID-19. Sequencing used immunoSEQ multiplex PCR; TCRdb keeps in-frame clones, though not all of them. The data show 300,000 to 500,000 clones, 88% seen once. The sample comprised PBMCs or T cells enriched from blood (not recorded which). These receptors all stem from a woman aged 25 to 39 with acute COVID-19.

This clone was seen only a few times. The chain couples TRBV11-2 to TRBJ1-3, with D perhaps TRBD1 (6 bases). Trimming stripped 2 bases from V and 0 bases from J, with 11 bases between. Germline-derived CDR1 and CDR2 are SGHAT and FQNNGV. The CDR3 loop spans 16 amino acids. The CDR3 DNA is TGTGCCAGCAGCTTACTCAACAGGGTCTCTGGAAACACCATATATTTT. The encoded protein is CASSLLNRVSGNTIYF. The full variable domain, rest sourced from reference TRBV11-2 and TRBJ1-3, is EAGVAQSPRYKIIEKRQSVAFWCNPISGHATLYWYQQILGQGPKLLIQFQNNGVVDDSQLPKDRFSAERLKGVDSTLKIQPAKLEDSAVYLCASSLLNRVSGNTIYFGEGSWLTVV.

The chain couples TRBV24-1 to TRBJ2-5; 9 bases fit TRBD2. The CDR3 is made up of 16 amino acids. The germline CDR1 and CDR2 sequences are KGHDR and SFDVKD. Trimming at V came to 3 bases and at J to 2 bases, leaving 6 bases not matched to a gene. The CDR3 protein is CATSDRETSGQETQYF. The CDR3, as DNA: TGTGCCACCAGTGATCGCGAGACTAGCGGACAAGAGACCCAGTACTTC.

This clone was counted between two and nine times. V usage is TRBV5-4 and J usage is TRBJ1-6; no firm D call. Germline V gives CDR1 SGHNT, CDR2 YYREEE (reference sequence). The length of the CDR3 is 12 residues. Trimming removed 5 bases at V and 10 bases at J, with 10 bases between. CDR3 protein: CASSSGGSPLHF. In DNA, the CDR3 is TGTGCCAGCAGTTCGGGTGGCTCACCCCTCCACTTT. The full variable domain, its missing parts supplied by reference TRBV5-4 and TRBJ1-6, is ETGVTQSPTHLIKTRGQQVTLRCSSQSGHNTVSWYQQALGQGPQFIFQYYREEENGRGNFPPRFSGLQFPNYSSELNVNALELDDSALYLCASSSGGSPLHFGNGTRLTVT.

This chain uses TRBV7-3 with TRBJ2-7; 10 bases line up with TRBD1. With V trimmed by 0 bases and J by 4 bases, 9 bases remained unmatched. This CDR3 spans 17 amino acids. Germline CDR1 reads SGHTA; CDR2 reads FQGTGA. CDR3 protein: CASSLTLGQGRSYEQYF. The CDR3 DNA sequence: TGTGCCAGCAGCTTAACGTTGGGACAGGGGCGATCTTACGAGCAGTACTTC.

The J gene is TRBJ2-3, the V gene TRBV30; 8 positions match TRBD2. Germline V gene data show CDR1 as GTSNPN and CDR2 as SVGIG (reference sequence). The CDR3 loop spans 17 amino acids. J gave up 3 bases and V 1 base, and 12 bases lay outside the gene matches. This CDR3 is CAWSGAGGPPFTDTQYF. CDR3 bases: TGTGCCTGGAGTGGGGCGGGGGGCCCACCATTTACAGATACGCAGTATTTT.

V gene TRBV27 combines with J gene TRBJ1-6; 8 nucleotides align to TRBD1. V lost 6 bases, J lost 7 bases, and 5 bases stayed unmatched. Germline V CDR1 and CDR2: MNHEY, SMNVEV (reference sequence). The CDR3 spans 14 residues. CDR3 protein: CASSFRDRNSPLHF. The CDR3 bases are TGTGCCAGCAGCTTTCGGGACAGGAATTCACCCCTCCACTTT.

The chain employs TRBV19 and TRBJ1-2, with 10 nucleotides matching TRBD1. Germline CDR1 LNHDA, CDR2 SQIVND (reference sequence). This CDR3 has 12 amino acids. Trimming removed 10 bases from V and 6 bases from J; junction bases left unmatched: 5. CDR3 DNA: TGTGCCACCGGACAGGGGGTAAATGGCTACACCTTC. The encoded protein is CATGQGVNGYTF.

The CDR3 protein is CASRKGQNYGYTF. The CDR3 nucleotides read TGTGCCAGCAGAAAAGGACAGAACTATGGCTACACCTTC. The chain employs TRBV6-5 and TRBJ1-2; the D gene is possibly TRBD1 (6 bases). In germline, CDR1 is MNHEY, CDR2 SVGAGI. V was shortened by 6 bases and J by 2 bases, with 10 bases between the two germline ends. This CDR3 has 13 amino acids.

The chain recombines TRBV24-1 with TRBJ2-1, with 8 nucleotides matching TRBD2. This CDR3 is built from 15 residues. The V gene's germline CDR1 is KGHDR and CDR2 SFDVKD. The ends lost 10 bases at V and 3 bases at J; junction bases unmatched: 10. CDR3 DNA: TGTGCCACGAGACTGTCGGGGGGGGGCTACAATGAGCAGTTCTTC. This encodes CATRLSGGGYNEQFF.

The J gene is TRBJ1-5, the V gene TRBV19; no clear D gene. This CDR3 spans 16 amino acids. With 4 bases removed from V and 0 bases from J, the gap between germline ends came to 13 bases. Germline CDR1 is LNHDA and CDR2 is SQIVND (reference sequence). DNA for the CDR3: TGTGCCAGTAGTAATTATGACGGGTATAGCAATCAGCCCCAGCATTTT. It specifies CASSNYDGYSNQPQHF.